This TCR beta chain was obtained from a study of cytomegalovirus exposure and HLA in healthy donors. With 1 base removed from V and 5 bases from J, the gap between germline ends came to 8 bases. Germline CDR1 reads KGHSH; CDR2 reads LQKENI. This CDR3 is built from 13 residues. This PCR relied on a set of 60 Vbeta primers and 13 Jbeta primers. Data came from immunoSEQ multiplex PCR; TCRdb stores just in-frame clones and leaves some out. The table lists about 120,000 clones, roughly 80% of them singletons, with approximately 30% in the top ten. In this sample, this clone turned up once. Sequenced sample: PBMCs. This sequence joins TRBV18 and TRBJ1-1, with D unresolved. The receptor was derived from a man in his 60s in good health and CMV-seropositive. DNA for the CDR3: TGTGCCAGCTCACCACTCGAGTTAACTGAAGCTTTCTTT. Its translation is CASSPLELTEAFF.